This T cell receptor beta chain was retrieved from a study of regulatory T cells in long-lasting Graves disease. In building TCR beta libraries, iRepertoire HTBI primers were used together with Arm-PCR of CDR3 regions. One entry per CDR3 protein results from TCRdb running MiXCR on the multiplex PCR reads. The data show roughly 610,000 distinct CDR3 sequences, 16% seen once. Sample time point: newly diagnosed GD, antithyroid drugs for less than 3 months. The TCR library was made from RNA extracted from PBMCs. These sequences were also reported in another study, on T cells in Graves' hyperthyroidism and ophthalmopathy. That work adds: Used for diagnoses were clinical symptoms, serum thyroxine and TRAb, thyroid ultrasound and orbital computed tomography. First-round RT-PCR targeting the TCR CDR3 was performed with the HTBI primer set.

This TCR came from a woman in her twenties or thirties with Graves disease. Sequences were derived from peripheral blood mononuclear cells (PBMCs), sampled at new diagnosis, from a patient treated with antithyroid drugs.

The CDR3: CASIAGMNTEAFF. The CDR3 DNA reads TGTGCCAGCATAGCTGGCATGAACACTGAAGCTTTCTTT. This chain uses TRBV2 with TRBJ1-1; D call uncertain. The germline CDR1 and CDR2 sequences are SNHLY and FYNNEI. Trimming took off 7 bases at V and 0 bases at J, with 9 bases between the two ends. The CDR3 runs 13 residues.